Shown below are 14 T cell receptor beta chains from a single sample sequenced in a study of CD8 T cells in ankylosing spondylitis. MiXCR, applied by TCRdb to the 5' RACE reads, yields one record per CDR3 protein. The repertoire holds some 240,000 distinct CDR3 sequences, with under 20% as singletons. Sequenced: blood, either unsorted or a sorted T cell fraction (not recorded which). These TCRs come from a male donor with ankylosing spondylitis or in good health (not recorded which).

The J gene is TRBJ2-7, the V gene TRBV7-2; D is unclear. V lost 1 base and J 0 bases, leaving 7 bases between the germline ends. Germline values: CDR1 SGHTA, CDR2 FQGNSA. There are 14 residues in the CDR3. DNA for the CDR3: TGTGCCAGCAGCTTAGGATTCGACTCCTACGAGCAGTACTTC. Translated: CASSLGFDSYEQYF.

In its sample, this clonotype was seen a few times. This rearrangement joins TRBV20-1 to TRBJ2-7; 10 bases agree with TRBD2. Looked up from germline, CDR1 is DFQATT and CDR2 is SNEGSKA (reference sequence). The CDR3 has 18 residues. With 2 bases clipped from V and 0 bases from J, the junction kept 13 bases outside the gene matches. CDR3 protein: CSARILAGEGGSSYEQYF. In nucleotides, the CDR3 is TGCAGTGCTAGAATTCTAGCGGGAGAGGGGGGTAGCTCCTACGAGCAGTACTTC.

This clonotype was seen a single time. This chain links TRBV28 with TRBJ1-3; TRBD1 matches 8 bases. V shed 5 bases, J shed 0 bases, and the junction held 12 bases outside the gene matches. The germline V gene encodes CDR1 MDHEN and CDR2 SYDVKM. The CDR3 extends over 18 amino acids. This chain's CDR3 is CASSAGTGPFSSGNTIYF. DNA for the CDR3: TGTGCCAGCAGTGCCGGGACAGGACCTTTTTCCTCTGGAAACACCATATATTTT.

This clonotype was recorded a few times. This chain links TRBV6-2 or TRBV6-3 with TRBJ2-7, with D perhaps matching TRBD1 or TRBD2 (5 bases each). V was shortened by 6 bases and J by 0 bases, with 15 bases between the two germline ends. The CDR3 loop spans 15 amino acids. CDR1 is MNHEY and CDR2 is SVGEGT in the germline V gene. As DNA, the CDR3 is TGTGCCAGCAGATCACCGGGACCGAACTCCTACGAGCAGTACTTC. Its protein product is CASRSPGPNSYEQYF.

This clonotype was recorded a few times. CDR3 region: CASSYRGTGELFF. The CDR3 nucleotides read TGTGCCAGCAGTTACCGAGGGACCGGGGAGCTGTTTTTT. The chain links TRBV6-5 to TRBJ2-2, with a tentative D call TRBD2 (5 bases). The CDR3 consists of 13 residues. The germline CDR1 and CDR2 sequences are MNHEY and SVGAGI. V was shortened by 2 bases and J by 5 bases, with 6 bases between the two germline ends.

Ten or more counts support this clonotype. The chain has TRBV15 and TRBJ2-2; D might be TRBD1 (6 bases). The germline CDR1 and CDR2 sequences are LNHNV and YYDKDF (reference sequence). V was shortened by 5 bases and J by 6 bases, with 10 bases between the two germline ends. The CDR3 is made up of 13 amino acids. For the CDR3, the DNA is TGTGCCACCAGCGACGAGGGGGCCGGGGAGCTGTTTTTT. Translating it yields CATSDEGAGELFF. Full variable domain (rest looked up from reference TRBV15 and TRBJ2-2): DAMVIQNPRYQVTQFGKPVTLSCSQTLNHNVMYWYQQKSSQAPKLLFHYYDKDFNNEADTPDNFQSRRPNTSFCFLDIRSPGLGDTAMYLCATSDEGAGELFFGEGSRLTVL.

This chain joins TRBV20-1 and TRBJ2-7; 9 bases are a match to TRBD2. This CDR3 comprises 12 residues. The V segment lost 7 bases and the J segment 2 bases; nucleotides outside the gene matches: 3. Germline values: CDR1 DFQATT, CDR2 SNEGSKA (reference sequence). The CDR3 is CSGASGTYEQYF. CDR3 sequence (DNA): TGCAGTGGGGCTAGCGGGACCTACGAGCAGTACTTC.

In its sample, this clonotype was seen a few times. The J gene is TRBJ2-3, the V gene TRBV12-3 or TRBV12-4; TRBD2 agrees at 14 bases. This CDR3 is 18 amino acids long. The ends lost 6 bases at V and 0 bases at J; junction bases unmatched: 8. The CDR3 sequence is CASSGLAGGAFSTDTQYF. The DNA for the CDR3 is TGTGCCAGCAGCGGACTAGCGGGAGGAGCGTTTAGCACAGATACGCAGTATTTT.

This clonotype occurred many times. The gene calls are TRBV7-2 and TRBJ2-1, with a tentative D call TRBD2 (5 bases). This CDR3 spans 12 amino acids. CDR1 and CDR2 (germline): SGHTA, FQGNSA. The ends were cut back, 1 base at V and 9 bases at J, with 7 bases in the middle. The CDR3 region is CASSLVTSEQFF. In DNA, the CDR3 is TGTGCCAGCAGCTTAGTTACTAGTGAGCAGTTCTTC.

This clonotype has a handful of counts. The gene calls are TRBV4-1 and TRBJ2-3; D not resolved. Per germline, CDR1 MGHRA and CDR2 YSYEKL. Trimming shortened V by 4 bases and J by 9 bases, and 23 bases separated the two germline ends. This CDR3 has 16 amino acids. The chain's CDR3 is CASSLGPRLVERTQYF. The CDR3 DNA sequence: TGCGCCAGCAGCCTCGGACCCAGGCTGGTGGAAAGGACGCAGTATTTT.

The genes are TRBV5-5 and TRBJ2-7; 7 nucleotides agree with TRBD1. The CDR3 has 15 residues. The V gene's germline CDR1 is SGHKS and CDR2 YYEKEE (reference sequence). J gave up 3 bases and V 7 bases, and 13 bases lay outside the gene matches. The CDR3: CASGQAPPAVYEQYF. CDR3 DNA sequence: TGTGCCAGCGGACAGGCCCCCCCAGCCGTCTACGAGCAGTACTTC. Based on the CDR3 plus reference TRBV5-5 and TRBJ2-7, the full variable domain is DAGVTQSPTHLIKTRGQQVTLRCSPISGHKSVSWYQQVLGQGPQFIFQYYEKEERGRGNFPDRFSARQFPNYSSELNVNALLLGDSALYLCASGQAPPAVYEQYFGPGTRLTVT.

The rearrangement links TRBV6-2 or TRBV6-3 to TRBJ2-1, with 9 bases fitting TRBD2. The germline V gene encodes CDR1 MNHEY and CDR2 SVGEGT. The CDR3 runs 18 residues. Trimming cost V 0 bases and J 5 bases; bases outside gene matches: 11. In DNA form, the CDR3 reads TGTGCCAGCAGTTACTCATCTCGAGGTAGCGGGAGCCACAATGAGCAGTTCTTC. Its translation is CASSYSSRGSGSHNEQFF.

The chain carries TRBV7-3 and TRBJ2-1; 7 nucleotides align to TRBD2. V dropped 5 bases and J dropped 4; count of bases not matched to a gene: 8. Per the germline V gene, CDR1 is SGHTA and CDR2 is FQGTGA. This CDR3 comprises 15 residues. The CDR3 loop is CASSESSGPYNEQFF. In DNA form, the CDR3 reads TGTGCCAGCAGCGAAAGTAGCGGGCCTTACAATGAGCAGTTCTTC.

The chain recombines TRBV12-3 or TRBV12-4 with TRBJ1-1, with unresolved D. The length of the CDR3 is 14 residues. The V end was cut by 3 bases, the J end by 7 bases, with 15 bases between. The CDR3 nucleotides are TGTGCCAGCAGTTTCGTGCCGGGTCTAATTGAAGCTTTCTTT. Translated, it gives CASSFVPGLIEAFF.